The 25 T cell receptor beta chains reported below all come from one sample, sequenced in a study of radiotherapy plus CTLA-4 blockade in lung cancer. TCRdb's table, derived via immunoSEQ multiplex PCR, lists solely in-frame clones and lacks some. The top ten clones hold approximately 2% of a sample with some 90,000 clones, around 87% of them seen once. Sequences were derived from peripheral blood, sampled from a patient treated with radiotherapy plus ipilimumab. Receptors originate from a human donor with non-small cell lung cancer who had a partial response to radiotherapy plus ipilimumab.

This rearrangement joins TRBV18 to TRBJ1-5; possibly TRBD1 for D (6 bases). Trimming pared 1 base from V and 5 bases from J, leaving 9 bases between. Per germline, CDR1 KGHSH and CDR2 LQKENI. The CDR3 runs 14 residues. This CDR3 is CASSPRDTDQPQHF. CDR3 nucleotide sequence: TGTGCCAGCTCACCACGGGACACCGATCAGCCCCAGCATTTT.

The chain has TRBV18 and TRBJ1-1; 7 positions match TRBD1. CDR3 length: 13 amino acids. Trimming cost V 2 bases and J 5 bases; bases outside gene matches: 2. From germline, CDR1 is KGHSH and CDR2 LQKENI. CDR3 DNA: TGTGCCAGCTCACCAAGGACAGGAACTGAAGCTTTCTTT. Translated, it gives CASSPRTGTEAFF. The full variable domain, with the rest looked up from reference TRBV18 and TRBJ1-1, is NAGVMQNPRHLVRRRGQEARLRCSPMKGHSHVYWYRQLPEEGLKFMVYLQKENIIDESGMPKERFSAEFPKEGPSILRIQQVVRGDSAAYFCASSPRTGTEAFFGQGTRLTVV.

The genes are TRBV6-1 and TRBJ2-5; 9 bases align to TRBD2. The CDR3 is 12 residues long. The J segment lost 5 bases and the V segment lost 7 bases, leaving 2 bases of the junction unmatched. Per germline, CDR1 MNHNS and CDR2 SASEGT. CDR3 sequence: CASNSGRETQYF. The CDR3 DNA is TGTGCCAGCAACAGCGGGAGGGAGACCCAGTACTTC.

This clone was observed once. The CDR3: CASSLLAGGGNEQFF. The CDR3 DNA reads TGTGCCAGCAGCTTACTAGCGGGGGGGGGCAATGAGCAGTTCTTC. The rearrangement uses TRBV7-9 and TRBJ2-1, with 12 bases matching TRBD2. The V gene's germline CDR1 is SEHNR and CDR2 FQNEAQ (reference sequence). With 2 bases clipped from V and 6 bases from J, the junction kept 2 bases outside the gene matches. The CDR3 totals 15 residues. Complete variable domain (other parts from reference TRBV7-9 and TRBJ2-1): DTGVSQNPRHKITKRGQNVTFRCDPISEHNRLYWYRQTLGQGPEFLTYFQNEAQLEKSRLLSDRFSAERPKGSFSTLEIQRTEQGDSAMYLCASSLLAGGGNEQFFGPGTRLTVL.

The chain recombines TRBV4-3 with TRBJ2-5, with D possibly TRBD2 on 6 matching bases. The CDR3 sequence is 15 residues long. CDR1 is LGHNA and CDR2 is YSLEER in the germline V gene. The V gene lost 5 bases and the J gene lost 5 bases, with 18 bases spanning the gap. The CDR3 DNA follows: TGCGCCAGCAGCGTTATCGGGACTGGGGGGGAGACCCAGTACTTC. It encodes CASSVIGTGGETQYF.

As DNA, the CDR3 is TGTGCCAGTAGTCCAACCGGGACAGTATCTGGGGCCAACGTCCTGACTTTC. It translates to CASSPTGTVSGANVLTF. V usage is TRBV19 and J usage is TRBJ2-6; 7 bases match TRBD1. The CDR3 extends over 17 amino acids. The junction had 8 bases not matched to a gene; V was cut back by 5 bases and J by 1 base. Germline V lookup: CDR1 LNHDA, CDR2 SQIVND (reference sequence).

The chain couples TRBV6-1 to TRBJ2-1, with 8 bases identical to TRBD1. Germline V gene data show CDR1 as MNHNS and CDR2 as SASEGT. V shed 1 base, J shed 9 bases, and the junction held 14 bases outside the gene matches. The CDR3 covers 17 residues. CDR3 nucleotides: TGTGCCAGCAGTGAAGTGGTTCTGGACTGGGGACAGGTTGAGCAGTTCTTC. Translation: CASSEVVLDWGQVEQFF.

The J gene is TRBJ2-1, the V gene TRBV6-6, with TRBD2 matching over 9 bases. Germline loops: CDR1 MNHNY, CDR2 SVGAGI (reference sequence). CDR3 size: 12 residues. V dropped 6 bases and J dropped 12; count of bases not matched to a gene: 6. The CDR3: CASRAGTSPQFF. The CDR3 nucleotides are TGTGCCAGCAGAGCCGGGACTAGCCCGCAGTTCTTC.

The J gene is TRBJ2-7, the V gene TRBV28; 7 positions match TRBD2. The V gene's germline CDR1 is MDHEN and CDR2 SYDVKM. The CDR3 runs to 14 residues. V was pared by 3 bases and J by 4 bases, with 6 bases of the junction left unmatched. This chain's CDR3 is CASSLGGGTYEQYV. CDR3 in DNA: TGTGCCAGCAGTTTGGGCGGGGGTACTTACGAGCAGTACGTC.

This CDR3 is CASSALTSGRGYEQYV. CDR3 nucleotides: TGTGCCAGCAGTGCTTTGACTAGCGGGAGAGGGTACGAGCAGTACGTC. The chain links TRBV28 to TRBJ2-7, with 12 bases fitting TRBD2. The CDR3 loop spans 16 amino acids. V trimming: 5 bases; J trimming: 4 bases; junction bases outside the gene matches: 9. Per germline, CDR1 MDHEN and CDR2 SYDVKM.

J is TRBJ2-2 and V is TRBV29-1; weak D call: TRBD2 (6 bases). Germline loops: CDR1 SQVTM, CDR2 ANQGSEA. This CDR3 is 12 amino acids long. Trimming stripped 7 bases from V and 3 bases from J, with 9 bases between. The CDR3 bases are TGCAGCGCCTGGAGGGACACCGGGGAGCTGTTTTTT. Protein: CSAWRDTGELFF.

The chain recombines TRBV28 with TRBJ1-4; TRBD1 agrees at 8 bases. CDR1 and CDR2 from the germline V gene are MDHEN and SYDVKM. V trimming: 6 bases; J trimming: 7 bases; junction bases outside the gene matches: 10. This CDR3 has 15 amino acids. The CDR3 DNA follows: TGTGCCAGCAGCCCAGGGGGCGCGAGGTCTGAAAAACTGTTTTTT. Protein: CASSPGGARSEKLFF.

The genes are TRBV10-1 and TRBJ2-1, with TRBD2 identical over 12 bases. The CDR3 runs 15 residues. Per germline, CDR1 WNHNN and CDR2 SYGVQD (reference sequence). Unmatched junction bases numbered 8, after V lost 5 bases and J lost 9 bases. CDR3 sequence (DNA): TGCGCCAGCAGTTCTAGCGGGAGGGCTAACGGTGAGCAGTTCTTC. This gives the protein CASSSSGRANGEQFF.

The rearrangement uses TRBV6-1 and TRBJ2-5, with TRBD1 identical over 10 bases. Germline CDR1 MNHNS, CDR2 SASEGT. This CDR3 has 15 amino acids. V shed 4 bases and J 5 bases; nucleotides not matched to a gene: 7. CDR3 sequence: CASSGGTGVGETQYF. Here the CDR3 DNA reads TGTGCCAGCAGTGGCGGGACAGGGGTTGGGGAGACCCAGTACTTC.

The chain has TRBV7-2 and TRBJ2-3; 7 bases map to TRBD1. CDR3 size: 14 residues. The J segment lost 9 bases and the V segment lost 5 bases, leaving 11 bases of the junction unmatched. In germline, CDR1 is SGHTA, CDR2 FQGNSA. CDR3 loop: CASSPPGQLGTQYF. DNA of the CDR3: TGTGCCAGCAGCCCCCCGGGACAGTTAGGCACGCAGTATTTT.

The rearrangement links TRBV19 to TRBJ2-3; D gene unclear. CDR1 is LNHDA, CDR2 SQIVND, per germline (reference sequence). V shed 7 bases and J shed 2 bases, with 16 bases lying between them. The CDR3 has 15 residues. CDR3 nucleotide sequence: TGTGCCAGTAATGGGCGCGCGCCCCTCACAGATACGCAGTATTTT. Amino acid sequence: CASNGRAPLTDTQYF. Drawing the rest from reference TRBV19 and TRBJ2-3, the complete variable domain is DGGITQSPKYLFRKEGQNVTLSCEQNLNHDAMYWYRQDPGQGLRLIYYSQIVNDFQKGDIAEGYSVSREKKESFPLTVTSAQKNPTAFYLCASNGRAPLTDTQYFGPGTRLTVL.

The chain employs TRBV19 and TRBJ1-1, with D possibly matching TRBD1 (5 bases). This CDR3 region has 14 residues. V lost 5 bases and J lost 4, with 14 bases in between. CDR1 and CDR2 from the germline V gene are LNHDA and SQIVND (reference sequence). The CDR3 loop is CASSSQAVGTEAFF. In DNA form, the CDR3 reads TGTGCCAGTAGTTCACAGGCAGTCGGCACTGAAGCTTTCTTT. Using reference TRBV19 and TRBJ1-1 for the parts outside the CDR3, the full variable domain is DGGITQSPKYLFRKEGQNVTLSCEQNLNHDAMYWYRQDPGQGLRLIYYSQIVNDFQKGDIAEGYSVSREKKESFPLTVTSAQKNPTAFYLCASSSQAVGTEAFFGQGTRLTVV.

The chain uses TRBV9 and TRBJ1-5; no clear D. Per germline, CDR1 SGDLS and CDR2 YYNGEE. V dropped 1 base and J dropped 5 bases, with 7 bases sitting between them. The CDR3 extends over 13 amino acids. Written as DNA, the CDR3 is TGTGCCAGCAGCGTATCGAGGGATCAGCCCCAGCATTTT. The encoded protein is CASSVSRDQPQHF.

A single count supports this clone. This chain joins TRBV27 and TRBJ2-5; D might be TRBD2 (6 bases). From germline, CDR1 is MNHEY and CDR2 SMNVEV (reference sequence). The CDR3 runs to 15 residues. Trimming shortened V by 1 base and J by 1 base, and 10 bases separated the two germline ends. CDR3 in DNA: TGTGCCAGCAGTTTATTGGGCGGGGCCCAAGAGACCCAGTACTTC. It yields the protein CASSLLGGAQETQYF.

This CDR3 reads CASSLSGGRGYGYTF. The CDR3, as DNA: TGTGCCAGCAGCTTAAGCGGAGGCCGAGGCTATGGCTACACCTTC. V is TRBV11-2 and J is TRBJ1-2; D not resolved. V gave up 2 bases and J gave up 4 bases, with 14 bases separating them. This CDR3 is 15 amino acids long. Germline V CDR1 and CDR2: SGHAT, FQNNGV.

The CDR3 nucleotides read TGCGCCAGCAGTCGTAGGACTAGCGGGGAAGCCTACAATGAGCAGTTCTTC. Translation gives CASSRRTSGEAYNEQFF. The gene calls are TRBV4-1 and TRBJ2-1, with 12 bases that match TRBD2. The CDR3 sequence is 17 residues long. V gave up 6 bases and J gave up 2 bases; unmatched junction bases: 8. Germline CDR1 reads MGHRA; CDR2 reads YSYEKL.

V gene TRBV5-4 combines with J gene TRBJ1-2, with 7 positions matching TRBD1. The CDR3 extends over 16 amino acids. The germline V gene has CDR1 SGHNT and CDR2 YYREEE (reference sequence). After removal of 4 bases from V and 6 bases from J, the junction contained 15 bases not matched to a gene. CDR3 residues: CASSTAPDRSGDGYTF. In DNA, the CDR3 is TGTGCCAGCAGCACCGCACCGGACAGGTCGGGGGATGGCTACACCTTC.

J is TRBJ2-7 and V is TRBV2; weak D call: TRBD1 (6 bases). The CDR3 is 14 amino acids. V dropped 4 bases and J dropped 5 bases, with 15 bases sitting between them. Germline CDR1 and CDR2: SNHLY and FYNNEI. The CDR3 reads CASSGGQGWNEQYF. The CDR3 DNA reads as TGTGCCAGCAGTGGGGGGCAGGGGTGGAACGAGCAGTACTTC.

The chain combines TRBV29-1 with TRBJ1-5; tentative D call: TRBD1 (6 bases). In germline, CDR1 is SQVTM, CDR2 ANQGSEA. Trimming removed 4 bases from V and 4 bases from J, with 11 bases in between. The CDR3 has 13 residues. The CDR3 DNA sequence: TGCAGCGTTGCGGTAGGGGGAAATCAGCCCCAGCATTTT. It specifies CSVAVGGNQPQHF.

The chain joins TRBV21-1 to TRBJ2-2; the table's D call TRBD1 went unverified against the DNA. TRBV21-1 is annotated as a pseudogene. The length of the CDR3 is 14 residues. The CDR3 coding sequence is TGTGCCAGCAACGGACAGGACCACACCGGGGAGCTGTTTTTT. This translates into CASNGQDHTGELFF.